This is a list of T cell receptor beta chains from one sample in a study of blood T cell repertoires in COVID-19. Data came from immunoSEQ multiplex PCR; TCRdb stores just in-frame clones and leaves some out. This sample carries roughly 330,000 clones, around 83% of them seen once, and the ten largest clones take 0.95% to 1.5%. Sequenced: peripheral blood. The source of these receptors is a woman between 50 and 59 years old with acute or convalescent COVID-19. CDR3s include the opening cysteine and the closing phenylalanine or tryptophan. A D gene is named only where the DNA matches it firmly. Expanded clones get a size class; other rows say once, few or many, or leave the size out.

clone_size	v_call	j_call	cdr3_length	d_call	cdr3_aa	cdr3_nt
NA	TRBV7-2	TRBJ2-5	14	NA	CASSGSRLQETQYF	TGTGCCAGCAGTGGGAGTAGACTCCAAGAGACCCAGTACTTC
NA	TRBV19	TRBJ1-4	15	NA	CASRRTVGTNEKLFF	TGTGCCAGTAGAAGGACAGTGGGAACTAATGAAAAACTGTTTTTT
NA	TRBV9	TRBJ1-4	14	NA	CASSVAGLGEKLFF	TGTGCCAGCAGCGTCGCGGGGCTGGGTGAAAAACTGTTTTTT
NA	TRBV9	TRBJ2-3	18	TRBD1	CASSVSTSRTGSTDTQYF	TGTGCCAGCAGCGTATCGACCTCCCGGACAGGGAGCACAGATACGCAGTATTTT
NA	TRBV2	TRBJ2-1	15	TRBD2	CASSKERERSNEQFF	TGTGCCAGCAGTAAGGAGCGGGAGAGAAGCAATGAGCAGTTCTTC
NA	TRBV11-2	TRBJ1-6	13	NA	CASSLGQNIPLHF	TGTGCCAGCAGCTTAGGACAGAATATACCCCTCCACTTT
NA	TRBV7-2	TRBJ2-2	14	TRBD2	CASSLDREGGELFF	TGTGCCAGCAGCTTAGACCGGGAGGGCGGGGAGCTGTTTTTT
NA	TRBV28	TRBJ1-1	13	NA	CASSSYYGGRAFF	TGTGCCAGCAGTTCCTATTACGGGGGTCGGGCTTTCTTT
once	TRBV30	TRBJ2-1	16	TRBD2	CAWSRLAGGSYNEQFF	TGTGCCTGGAGTAGACTAGCGGGGGGCTCCTACAATGAGCAGTTCTTC
NA	TRBV19	TRBJ1-1	16	NA	CASSIDPRTLNTEAFF	TGTGCCAGTAGTATAGATCCAAGGACACTCAACACTGAAGCTTTCTTT
NA	TRBV30	TRBJ2-2	14	NA	CAWTLRTDTGELFF	TGTGCCTGGACTCTCCGAACAGACACCGGGGAGCTGTTTTTT
NA	TRBV7-9	TRBJ2-5	15	TRBD1	CASSRGQVHLETQYF	TGTGCCAGCAGCCGGGGACAGGTGCACCTCGAGACCCAGTACTTC
NA	TRBV5-1	TRBJ1-2	15	TRBD1	CASSPGQGENYGYTF	TGCGCCAGCAGCCCCGGACAGGGCGAAAACTATGGCTACACCTTC
NA	TRBV25-1	TRBJ2-2	15	NA	CASSPTEANTGELFF	TGTGCCAGCAGTCCCACCGAGGCTAACACCGGGGAGCTGTTTTTT
NA	TRBV27	TRBJ2-1	13	TRBD1	CASRTTGSNEQFF	TGTGCCAGCAGGACGACAGGGAGTAATGAGCAGTTCTTC
NA	TRBV2	TRBJ1-5	13	TRBD1	CASKGQGDQPQHF	TGTGCCAGCAAAGGACAGGGAGATCAGCCCCAGCATTTT
NA	TRBV19	TRBJ1-5	15	NA	CASSMRGRIDQPQHF	TGTGCCAGTAGTATGCGGGGGCGGATCGATCAGCCCCAGCATTTT
NA	TRBV10-3	TRBJ1-1	14	NA	CAINRGDLNTEAFF	TGTGCCATCAACCGAGGGGACTTAAACACTGAAGCTTTCTTT
NA	TRBV5-1	TRBJ1-1	14	NA	CASSWTATNTEAFF	TGCGCCAGCAGCTGGACAGCAACGAACACTGAAGCTTTCTTT
NA	TRBV4-3	TRBJ2-3	14	TRBD1	CASSQGQGPDTQYF	TGCGCCAGCAGCCAAGGACAGGGTCCAGATACGCAGTATTTT
NA	TRBV9	TRBJ2-1	15	TRBD2	CASSESGSPYNEQFF	TGTGCCAGCAGCGAGAGCGGGAGTCCCTACAATGAGCAGTTCTTC
NA	TRBV5-5	TRBJ1-1	13	NA	CASSFYVRGEAFF	TGTGCCAGCAGCTTTTATGTCAGGGGTGAAGCTTTCTTT
NA	TRBV3-1/TRBV3-2	TRBJ1-1	18	TRBD1	CASSQNLFSGQGFTEAFF	TGTGCCAGCAGCCAAAACCTCTTTTCGGGACAGGGGTTCACTGAAGCTTTCTTT
NA	TRBV25-1	TRBJ1-4	15	TRBD1	CASSDDRAANEKLFF	TGTGCCAGCAGTGACGACAGGGCGGCTAATGAAAAACTGTTTTTT
NA	TRBV3-1/TRBV3-2	TRBJ2-7	15	NA	CASSRKPGAVYEQYF	TGTGCCAGCAGCCGCAAACCAGGGGCGGTTTACGAGCAGTACTTC
few	TRBV3-1/TRBV3-2	TRBJ2-1	12	NA	CASSFDRGEQFF	TGTGCCAGCAGCTTTGACAGAGGTGAGCAGTTCTTC
once	TRBV5-1	TRBJ2-1	15	TRBD1	CASSLEGTVNNEQFF	TGCGCCAGCAGCTTGGAGGGGACAGTAAACAATGAGCAGTTCTTC
NA	TRBV6-2/TRBV6-3	TRBJ2-7	16	NA	CASSYSSSDHSYEQYF	TGTGCCAGCAGTTACTCGTCTAGTGATCACTCCTACGAGCAGTACTTC
NA	TRBV10-3	TRBJ1-4	17	NA	CAISEGAQGLTNEKLFF	TGTGCCATCAGTGAGGGAGCGCAGGGGCTGACTAATGAAAAACTGTTTTTT
NA	TRBV12-3/TRBV12-4	TRBJ2-1	13	NA	CASGLGRGYEQFF	TGTGCCAGCGGTTTGGGGCGGGGCTATGAGCAGTTCTTC
NA	TRBV11-2	TRBJ2-5	15	TRBD1	CASRRPGQGPKTQYF	TGTGCCAGCAGGCGTCCGGGACAGGGGCCGAAGACCCAGTACTTC